The rows below give T cell receptor beta chains drawn from one sample of a study of identical twins. TCRdb used MiXCR to reprocess the 5' RACE reads, holding one entry per CDR3 protein. This table holds some 230,000 distinct CDR3 sequences, 5.5% to 7.5% found once. The same data also contributed to another study, on T cells expressing NK-cell markers.

Sequencing input: CD8+ T cells sorted from blood. Receptors originate from a woman aged 18-29 years in good health. CDR3s include the opening cysteine and the closing phenylalanine or tryptophan. The D gene is left open where the match is weak. Clone size is not always given. Where it is, it says once, few, many or a class for expanded clones.

v_call: TRBV4-3; d_call: TRBD2; clone_size: NA; cdr3_length: 14; j_call: TRBJ2-1; cdr3_nt: TGCGCCAGCAGCCGTCGACTAGCGGGACTTGAGCAGTTCTTC; cdr3_aa: CASSRRLAGLEQFF
v_call: TRBV6-5; d_call: NA; clone_size: NA; cdr3_length: 15; j_call: TRBJ1-2; cdr3_nt: TGTGCCAGCAGTTACGGCCAGGGGTTACACTATGGCTACACCTTC; cdr3_aa: CASSYGQGLHYGYTF
v_call: TRBV28; d_call: TRBD2; clone_size: few; cdr3_length: 17; j_call: TRBJ2-4; cdr3_nt: TGTGCCAGCAGTTTAAGGTCAGCGGGACTAGCCAAAAACATTCAGTACTTC; cdr3_aa: CASSLRSAGLAKNIQYF
v_call: TRBV25-1; d_call: NA; clone_size: few; cdr3_length: 14; j_call: TRBJ1-5; cdr3_nt: TGTGCCAGCAGTTTGCGACAGGACAATCAGCCCCAGCATTTT; cdr3_aa: CASSLRQDNQPQHF
v_call: TRBV29-1; d_call: NA; clone_size: few; cdr3_length: 14; j_call: TRBJ2-6; cdr3_nt: TGCAGCGTTTCTCACGGGGTGAAAGCCAACGTCCTGACTTTC; cdr3_aa: CSVSHGVKANVLTF
v_call: TRBV9; d_call: TRBD2; clone_size: NA; cdr3_length: 17; j_call: TRBJ2-1; cdr3_nt: TGTGCCAGCAGCGTAGCCCCAACTAGCGGAATATACAATGAGCAGTTCTTC; cdr3_aa: CASSVAPTSGIYNEQFF
v_call: TRBV12-3/TRBV12-4; d_call: NA; clone_size: NA; cdr3_length: 14; j_call: TRBJ2-7; cdr3_nt: TGTGCCAGCAGTTTCCTGGCAGGGGTGGGCGAGCAGTACTTC; cdr3_aa: CASSFLAGVGEQYF
v_call: TRBV9; d_call: NA; clone_size: few; cdr3_length: 14; j_call: TRBJ2-1; cdr3_nt: TGTGCCAGCAGCCTACCGGACGTGGTCTATGAGCAGTTCTTC; cdr3_aa: CASSLPDVVYEQFF
v_call: TRBV27; d_call: TRBD1; clone_size: NA; cdr3_length: 17; j_call: TRBJ1-1; cdr3_nt: TGTGCCAGCAGCTCCGGACAGGCGGGATCCATGAACACTGAAGCTTTCTTT; cdr3_aa: CASSSGQAGSMNTEAFF
v_call: TRBV20-1; d_call: NA; clone_size: few; cdr3_length: 14; j_call: TRBJ2-5; cdr3_nt: TGCAGTGCTCCGCGGGCGGAGCGAGGGGAGACCCAGTACTTC; cdr3_aa: CSAPRAERGETQYF
v_call: TRBV12-3/TRBV12-4; d_call: NA; clone_size: many; cdr3_length: 16; j_call: TRBJ1-2; cdr3_nt: TGTGCCAGCAGTGGAGCCGGGCTCTCGACCCCCGGCGGCTACACCTTC; cdr3_aa: CASSGAGLSTPGGYTF
v_call: TRBV7-9; d_call: TRBD1; clone_size: many; cdr3_length: 15; j_call: TRBJ2-1; cdr3_nt: TGTGCCAGCAGCCAGGGACAGGGTGACTACAATGAGCAGTTCTTC; cdr3_aa: CASSQGQGDYNEQFF
v_call: TRBV20-1; d_call: NA; clone_size: few; cdr3_length: 15; j_call: TRBJ2-2; cdr3_nt: TGCAGTGCTTGGGAGGAGGGCCCGAACACCGGGGAGCTGTTTTTT; cdr3_aa: CSAWEEGPNTGELFF
v_call: TRBV14; d_call: NA; clone_size: few; cdr3_length: 16; j_call: TRBJ2-1; cdr3_nt: TGTGCCAGCAGCCCACAAAATCGGGCGGGATACAATGAGCAGTTCTTC; cdr3_aa: CASSPQNRAGYNEQFF
v_call: TRBV12-3/TRBV12-4; d_call: NA; clone_size: NA; cdr3_length: 15; j_call: TRBJ2-5; cdr3_nt: TGTGCCAGCAGTAGACTTGGCGGGGTGAGGGAGACCCAGTACTTC; cdr3_aa: CASSRLGGVRETQYF
v_call: TRBV7-8; d_call: TRBD2; clone_size: few; cdr3_length: 15; j_call: TRBJ2-3; cdr3_nt: TGTGCCAGCAGCTTAGCGACACGGGGGGGAGATACGCAGTATTTT; cdr3_aa: CASSLATRGGDTQYF
v_call: TRBV2; d_call: NA; clone_size: few; cdr3_length: 13; j_call: TRBJ2-1; cdr3_nt: TGTGCCAGCAGTGATTGGGTAGGGTATGAGCAGTTCTTC; cdr3_aa: CASSDWVGYEQFF
v_call: TRBV11-2; d_call: NA; clone_size: NA; cdr3_length: 13; j_call: TRBJ2-1; cdr3_nt: TGTGCCAGCAGCTTAGGGCGGGGGCGTGAGCAGTTCTTC; cdr3_aa: CASSLGRGREQFF
v_call: TRBV7-9; d_call: NA; clone_size: many; cdr3_length: 13; j_call: TRBJ1-1; cdr3_nt: TGTGCCAGCAGCTCGACAGAGAACACTGAAGCTTTCTTT; cdr3_aa: CASSSTENTEAFF
v_call: TRBV6-6; d_call: NA; clone_size: few; cdr3_length: 12; j_call: TRBJ1-1; cdr3_nt: TGTGCCAGCAGGACGGGGATAGCTGAAGCTTTCTTT; cdr3_aa: CASRTGIAEAFF
v_call: TRBV11-1; d_call: TRBD1; clone_size: many; cdr3_length: 18; j_call: TRBJ1-1; cdr3_nt: TGTGCCAGCAGCTCGTGGGACAGGACTTGGGGCATGAACACTGAAGCTTTCTTT; cdr3_aa: CASSSWDRTWGMNTEAFF
v_call: TRBV4-3; d_call: NA; clone_size: few; cdr3_length: 15; j_call: TRBJ2-6; cdr3_nt: TGCGCCAGCAGCCACGAGGATTTGACCGCAAAGGTCCTGACTTTC; cdr3_aa: CASSHEDLTAKVLTF
v_call: TRBV20-1; d_call: NA; clone_size: few; cdr3_length: 14; j_call: TRBJ2-1; cdr3_nt: TGCAGTGCTAGTAGCGCGGGGTCCTACAATGAGCAGTTCTTC; cdr3_aa: CSASSAGSYNEQFF
v_call: TRBV27; d_call: NA; clone_size: NA; cdr3_length: 15; j_call: TRBJ2-7; cdr3_nt: TGTGCCAGCAGTTTCCGGGCCGATCTCTCTCACGAGCAGTACTTC; cdr3_aa: CASSFRADLSHEQYF
v_call: TRBV20-1; d_call: NA; clone_size: few; cdr3_length: 17; j_call: TRBJ1-4; cdr3_nt: TGCAGTGCTAGAGTTCGCGGGGGCGTTAGGTTGAATGAAAAACTGTTTTTT; cdr3_aa: CSARVRGGVRLNEKLFF
v_call: TRBV10-3; d_call: NA; clone_size: few; cdr3_length: 14; j_call: TRBJ2-6; cdr3_nt: TGTGCCATCAGTGAGGACTCTGGGGCCAACGTCCTGACTTTC; cdr3_aa: CAISEDSGANVLTF
v_call: TRBV12-3/TRBV12-4; d_call: NA; clone_size: NA; cdr3_length: 17; j_call: TRBJ1-5; cdr3_nt: TGTGCCAGCAGCCCGCCTCGGGGTCTTAGACGCAATCAGCCCCAGCATTTT; cdr3_aa: CASSPPRGLRRNQPQHF
v_call: TRBV27; d_call: TRBD1; clone_size: many; cdr3_length: 15; j_call: TRBJ2-5; cdr3_nt: TGTGCCAGCAGTCTAGGGACAGGGTACGGGGAGACCCAGTACTTC; cdr3_aa: CASSLGTGYGETQYF
v_call: TRBV6-1; d_call: TRBD1; clone_size: few; cdr3_length: 15; j_call: TRBJ2-7; cdr3_nt: TGTGCCAGCAGTCTTAGGGACAGTGGTGTACACGAGCAGTACTTC; cdr3_aa: CASSLRDSGVHEQYF
v_call: TRBV4-3; d_call: NA; clone_size: many; cdr3_length: 13; j_call: TRBJ2-1; cdr3_nt: TGCGCCAGCAGCCAAGCGGGGATGGATGAGCAGTTCTTC; cdr3_aa: CASSQAGMDEQFF
v_call: TRBV20-1; d_call: TRBD1; clone_size: NA; cdr3_length: 14; j_call: TRBJ1-2; cdr3_nt: TGCAGTGCCCCCAGGGGGGCCCCTAGCTATGGCTACACCTTC; cdr3_aa: CSAPRGAPSYGYTF
v_call: TRBV6-5; d_call: NA; clone_size: many; cdr3_length: 13; j_call: TRBJ1-2; cdr3_nt: TGTGCCAGCAGGTTACAGGGAGATTATGGCTACACCTTC; cdr3_aa: CASRLQGDYGYTF
v_call: TRBV20-1; d_call: NA; clone_size: few; cdr3_length: 14; j_call: TRBJ2-7; cdr3_nt: TGCAGTGCTAGAGATGAACAGGGTGGCAACGAGCAGTACTTC; cdr3_aa: CSARDEQGGNEQYF
v_call: TRBV9; d_call: NA; clone_size: many; cdr3_length: 12; j_call: TRBJ2-1; cdr3_nt: TGTGCCAGCAGGGGGAGCGGGAATGAGCAGTTCTTC; cdr3_aa: CASRGSGNEQFF
v_call: TRBV9; d_call: NA; clone_size: NA; cdr3_length: 12; j_call: TRBJ1-6; cdr3_nt: TGTGCCAGCGAGTCAGGGAATTCACCCCTCCACTTT; cdr3_aa: CASESGNSPLHF
v_call: TRBV12-3/TRBV12-4; d_call: TRBD2; clone_size: many; cdr3_length: 16; j_call: TRBJ2-1; cdr3_nt: TGTGCCAGCAGTTTAGGACTAGCGGGAGGGCCCAATGAGCAGTTCTTC; cdr3_aa: CASSLGLAGGPNEQFF
v_call: TRBV5-1; d_call: TRBD1; clone_size: few; cdr3_length: 12; j_call: TRBJ2-2; cdr3_nt: TGCGCCAGCCGCTATGGACAGGGCTTACTTGTGTTT; cdr3_aa: CASRYGQGLLVF
v_call: TRBV25-1; d_call: NA; clone_size: NA; cdr3_length: 12; j_call: TRBJ1-1; cdr3_nt: TGTGCCAGCAGTGAAGCGTACCACGAAGCTTTCTTT; cdr3_aa: CASSEAYHEAFF
v_call: TRBV2; d_call: NA; clone_size: NA; cdr3_length: 14; j_call: TRBJ2-5; cdr3_nt: TGTGCCAGCAGGCCGGACGGGATCCAAGAGACCCAGTACTTC; cdr3_aa: CASRPDGIQETQYF
v_call: TRBV10-3; d_call: NA; clone_size: NA; cdr3_length: 11; j_call: TRBJ2-1; cdr3_nt: TGTGCCTCGGCGGCAGGCAATGAGCAGTTCTTC; cdr3_aa: CASAAGNEQFF
v_call: TRBV29-1; d_call: NA; clone_size: NA; cdr3_length: 11; j_call: TRBJ1-1; cdr3_nt: TGCAGCGTCAGGGATTTTACTGAAGCTTTCTTT; cdr3_aa: CSVRDFTEAFF
v_call: TRBV7-6; d_call: TRBD2; clone_size: NA; cdr3_length: 18; j_call: TRBJ2-5; cdr3_nt: TGTGCCAGCAGCTTTCCCCCGAGACTAGCGGGATACCCGGGGACCCAGTACTTC; cdr3_aa: CASSFPPRLAGYPGTQYF
v_call: TRBV5-1; d_call: TRBD2; clone_size: many; cdr3_length: 16; j_call: TRBJ2-2; cdr3_nt: TGCGCCAGCAGCCCTGGACTAGCGGGGCCCACCGGGGAGCTGTTTTTT; cdr3_aa: CASSPGLAGPTGELFF
v_call: TRBV11-2; d_call: NA; clone_size: few; cdr3_length: 18; j_call: TRBJ2-1; cdr3_nt: TGTGCCAGCAGCTCGACCGTTTGGGTAGGAGTAACAAACAATGAGCAGTTCTTC; cdr3_aa: CASSSTVWVGVTNNEQFF
v_call: TRBV12-3/TRBV12-4; d_call: TRBD1; clone_size: many; cdr3_length: 13; j_call: TRBJ1-5; cdr3_nt: TGTGCCAGCAGTAGGACAGGAGGTCAGCCCCAGCATTTT; cdr3_aa: CASSRTGGQPQHF
v_call: TRBV27; d_call: TRBD1; clone_size: NA; cdr3_length: 15; j_call: TRBJ1-5; cdr3_nt: TGTGCCAGCAGTTCGGGACAGGGGGTCGGTCAGCCCCAGCATTTT; cdr3_aa: CASSSGQGVGQPQHF
v_call: TRBV30; d_call: NA; clone_size: few; cdr3_length: 13; j_call: TRBJ2-1; cdr3_nt: TGTGCCTGGAGTTGGTCTAGCGACAATGAGCAGTTCTTC; cdr3_aa: CAWSWSSDNEQFF
v_call: TRBV9; d_call: NA; clone_size: many; cdr3_length: 12; j_call: TRBJ1-2; cdr3_nt: TGTGCCAGCAGCTTGAGTGGTTCTGGCTACACCTTC; cdr3_aa: CASSLSGSGYTF
v_call: TRBV18; d_call: NA; clone_size: many; cdr3_length: 15; j_call: TRBJ2-7; cdr3_nt: TGTGCCAGCTCACCCCCCCAGGACGGTTCCTACGAGCAGTACTTC; cdr3_aa: CASSPPQDGSYEQYF